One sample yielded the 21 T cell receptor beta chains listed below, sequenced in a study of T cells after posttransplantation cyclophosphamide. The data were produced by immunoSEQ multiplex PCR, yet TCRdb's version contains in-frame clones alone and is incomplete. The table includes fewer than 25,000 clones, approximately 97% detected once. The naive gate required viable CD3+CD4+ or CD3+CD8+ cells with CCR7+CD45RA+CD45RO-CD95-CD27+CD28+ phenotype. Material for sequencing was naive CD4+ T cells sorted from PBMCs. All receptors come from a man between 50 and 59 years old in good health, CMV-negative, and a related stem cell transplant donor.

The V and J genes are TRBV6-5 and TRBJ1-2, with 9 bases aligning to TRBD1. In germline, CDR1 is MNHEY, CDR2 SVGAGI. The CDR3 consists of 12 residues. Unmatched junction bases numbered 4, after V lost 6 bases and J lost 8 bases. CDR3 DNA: TGTGCCAGCAGGGGACAGGGCGGCGGCTACACCTTC. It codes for CASRGQGGGYTF.

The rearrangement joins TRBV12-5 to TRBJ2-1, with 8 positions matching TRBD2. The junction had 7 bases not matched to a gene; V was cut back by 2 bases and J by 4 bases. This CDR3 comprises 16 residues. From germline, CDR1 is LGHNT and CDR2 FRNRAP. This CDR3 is CASGLRLAGYYNEQFF. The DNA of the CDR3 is TGTGCTAGTGGTTTGCGGCTAGCGGGCTATTACAATGAGCAGTTCTTC.

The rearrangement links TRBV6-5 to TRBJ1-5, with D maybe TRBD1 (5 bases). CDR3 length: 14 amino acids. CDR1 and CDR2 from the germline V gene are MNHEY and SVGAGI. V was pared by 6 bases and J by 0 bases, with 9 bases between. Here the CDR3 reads CASSLRDSNQPQHF. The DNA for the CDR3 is TGTGCCAGCAGCCTCAGGGATAGCAATCAGCCCCAGCATTTT.

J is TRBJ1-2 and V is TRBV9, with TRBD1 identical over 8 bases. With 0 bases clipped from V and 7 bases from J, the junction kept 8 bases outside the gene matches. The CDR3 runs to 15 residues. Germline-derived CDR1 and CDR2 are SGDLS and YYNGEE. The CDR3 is CASSVEAQGALGYTF. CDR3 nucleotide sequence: TGTGCCAGCAGCGTAGAGGCGCAGGGGGCGCTTGGCTACACCTTC.

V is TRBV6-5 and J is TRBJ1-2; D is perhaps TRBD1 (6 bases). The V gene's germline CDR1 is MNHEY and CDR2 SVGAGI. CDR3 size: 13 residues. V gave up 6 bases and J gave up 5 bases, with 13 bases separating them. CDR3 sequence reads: CASSPGTTYGYTF. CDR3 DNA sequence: TGTGCCAGCAGCCCCGGGACAACATATGGCTACACCTTC.

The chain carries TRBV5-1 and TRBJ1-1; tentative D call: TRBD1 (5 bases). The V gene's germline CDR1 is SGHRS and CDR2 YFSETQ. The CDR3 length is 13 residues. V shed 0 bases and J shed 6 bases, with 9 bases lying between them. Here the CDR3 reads CASSLEGPAEAFF. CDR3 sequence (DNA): TGCGCCAGCAGCTTGGAGGGGCCGGCTGAAGCTTTCTTT.

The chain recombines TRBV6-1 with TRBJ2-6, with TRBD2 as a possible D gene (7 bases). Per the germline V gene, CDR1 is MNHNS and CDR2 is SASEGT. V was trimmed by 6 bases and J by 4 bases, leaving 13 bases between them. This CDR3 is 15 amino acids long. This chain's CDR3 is CASSGGRSGANVLTF. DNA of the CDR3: TGTGCCAGCAGCGGGGGGCGGTCGGGGGCCAACGTCCTGACTTTC.

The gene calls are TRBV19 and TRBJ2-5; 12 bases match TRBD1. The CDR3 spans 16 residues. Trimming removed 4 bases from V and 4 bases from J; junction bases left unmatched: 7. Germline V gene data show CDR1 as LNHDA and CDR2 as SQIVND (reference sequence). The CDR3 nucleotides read TGTGCCAGTAGTAGTTCCGGGACAGGGGGCCTAGAGACCCAGTACTTC. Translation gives CASSSSGTGGLETQYF.

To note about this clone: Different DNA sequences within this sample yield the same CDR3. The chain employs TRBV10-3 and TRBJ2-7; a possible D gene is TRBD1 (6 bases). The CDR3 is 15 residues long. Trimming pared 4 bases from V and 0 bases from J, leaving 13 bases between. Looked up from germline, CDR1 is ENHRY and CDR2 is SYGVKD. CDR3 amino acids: CAISGDRFSSYEQYF. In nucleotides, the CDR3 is TGTGCCATCAGTGGAGACAGGTTCTCCTCCTACGAGCAGTACTTC.

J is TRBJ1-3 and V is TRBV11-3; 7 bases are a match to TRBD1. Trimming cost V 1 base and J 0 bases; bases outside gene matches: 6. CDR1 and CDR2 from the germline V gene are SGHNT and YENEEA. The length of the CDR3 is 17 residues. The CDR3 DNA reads TGTGCCAGCAGCTTAGGACAGGGATCCCACTCTGGAAACACCATATATTTT. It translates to CASSLGQGSHSGNTIYF.

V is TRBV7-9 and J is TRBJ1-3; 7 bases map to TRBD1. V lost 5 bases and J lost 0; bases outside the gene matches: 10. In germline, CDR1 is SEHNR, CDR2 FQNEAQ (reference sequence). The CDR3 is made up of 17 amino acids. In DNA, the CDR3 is TGTGCCAGCAGCCTTACTGGGGACAGAAGCTCTGGAAACACCATATATTTT. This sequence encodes CASSLTGDRSSGNTIYF.

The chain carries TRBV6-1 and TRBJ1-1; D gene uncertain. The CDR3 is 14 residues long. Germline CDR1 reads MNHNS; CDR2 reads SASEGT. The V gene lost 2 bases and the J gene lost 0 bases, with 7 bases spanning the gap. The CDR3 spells CASSEQSLNTEAFF. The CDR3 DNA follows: TGTGCCAGCAGTGAACAATCCCTGAACACTGAAGCTTTCTTT.

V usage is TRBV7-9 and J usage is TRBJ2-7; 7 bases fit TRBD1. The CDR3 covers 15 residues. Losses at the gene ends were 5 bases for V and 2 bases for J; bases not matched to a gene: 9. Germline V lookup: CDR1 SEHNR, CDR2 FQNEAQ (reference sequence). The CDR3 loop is CASSVTGTVTYEQYF. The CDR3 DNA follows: TGTGCCAGCAGCGTGACCGGGACAGTCACCTACGAGCAGTACTTC.

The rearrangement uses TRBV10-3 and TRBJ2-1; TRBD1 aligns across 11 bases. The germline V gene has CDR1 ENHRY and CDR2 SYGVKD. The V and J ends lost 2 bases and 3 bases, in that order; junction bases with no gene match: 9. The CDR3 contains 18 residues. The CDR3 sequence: CAISEPRDRGGVYNEQFF. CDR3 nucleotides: TGTGCCATCAGTGAGCCCCGGGACAGGGGGGGAGTCTACAATGAGCAGTTCTTC.

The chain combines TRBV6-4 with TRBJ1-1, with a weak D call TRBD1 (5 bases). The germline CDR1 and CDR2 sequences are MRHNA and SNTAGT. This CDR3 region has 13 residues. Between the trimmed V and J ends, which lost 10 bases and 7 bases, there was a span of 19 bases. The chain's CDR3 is CATGAGGICEAFF. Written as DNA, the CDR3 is TGTGCCACCGGGGCCGGGGGTATATGTGAAGCTTTCTTT.

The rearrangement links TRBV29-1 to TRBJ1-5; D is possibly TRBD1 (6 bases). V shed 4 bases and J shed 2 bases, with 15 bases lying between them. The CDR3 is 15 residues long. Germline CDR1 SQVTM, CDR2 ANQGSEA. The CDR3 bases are TGCAGCGTTGGAGAGAACAGGGCAGGCAATCAGCCCCAGCATTTT. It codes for CSVGENRAGNQPQHF.

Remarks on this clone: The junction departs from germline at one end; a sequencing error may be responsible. Written as DNA, the CDR3 is TGTGCTAGCAGCGCCCGACAGGGGGCCACCGGGGAGCTGTTTTTT. This gives the protein CASSARQGATGELFF. The V call is TRBV7-7, the J call TRBJ2-2, with 10 bases matching TRBD1. Germline CDR1 SSHAT, CDR2 FNYEAQ (reference sequence). The CDR3 totals 15 residues.

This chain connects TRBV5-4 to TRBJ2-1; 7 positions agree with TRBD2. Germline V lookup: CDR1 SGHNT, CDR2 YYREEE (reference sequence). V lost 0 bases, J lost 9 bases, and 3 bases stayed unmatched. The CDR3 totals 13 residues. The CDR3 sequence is CASSLGLAGEQFF. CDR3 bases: TGTGCCAGCAGCTTGGGACTAGCAGGTGAGCAGTTCTTC.

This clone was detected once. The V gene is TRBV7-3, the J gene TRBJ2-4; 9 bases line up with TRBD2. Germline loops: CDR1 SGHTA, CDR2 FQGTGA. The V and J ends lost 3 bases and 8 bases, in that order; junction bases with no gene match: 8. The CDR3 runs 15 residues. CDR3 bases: TGTGCCAGCAGCTTGAGTAGCGGGAGATGGGACATTCAGTACTTC. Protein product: CASSLSSGRWDIQYF.

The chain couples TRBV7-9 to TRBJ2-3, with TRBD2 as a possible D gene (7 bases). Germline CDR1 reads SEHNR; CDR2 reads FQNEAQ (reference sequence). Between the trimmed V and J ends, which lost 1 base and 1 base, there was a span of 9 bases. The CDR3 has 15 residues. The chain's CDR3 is CASSLGGGGTDTQYF. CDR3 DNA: TGTGCCAGCAGCTTAGGCGGGGGCGGCACAGATACGCAGTATTTT.

CDR3 coding DNA: TGCGCCAGCAGCCAAGAGAGCCGGGAGTTCTACAATGAGCAGTTCTTC. Translated, it gives CASSQESREFYNEQFF. V usage is TRBV4-1 and J usage is TRBJ2-1, with D maybe TRBD2 (6 bases). Per the germline V gene, CDR1 is MGHRA and CDR2 is YSYEKL. The CDR3 length is 16 residues. The V gene lost 0 bases and the J gene lost 3 bases, with 12 bases spanning the gap.